Listed here are 23 T cell receptor beta chains from one sample, sequenced in a study of T cells after yellow fever vaccination. One entry per CDR3 protein, called by TCRdb with MiXCR from the 5' RACE reads. This repertoire shows over 250,000 distinct CDR3 sequences, around 4.9% found once; its top ten account for around 3.5%. This specimen consisted of CD4+ T cells sorted from PBMCs, obtained on the day of the yellow fever booster vaccination. The receptors shown here come from a man aged 18 to 29 who received the YFV17D yellow fever vaccine.

This clonotype has ten or more counts. The chain uses TRBV7-8 and TRBJ2-3, with D unclear. Per the germline V gene, CDR1 is SGHVS and CDR2 is FQNEAQ. This CDR3 has 14 amino acids. Trimming took 2 bases from V and 0 from J, leaving 6 bases between them. The CDR3 sequence is CASSLQASTDTQYF. CDR3 in DNA: TGTGCCAGCAGCTTACAGGCTAGCACAGATACGCAGTATTTT.

This rearrangement joins TRBV20-1 to TRBJ2-1; the D gene could be TRBD1 or TRBD2 (5 bases each). CDR3 length: 15 amino acids. The V end was cut by 6 bases, the J end by 6 bases, with 21 bases between. Germline V CDR1 and CDR2: DFQATT, SNEGSKA (reference sequence). The CDR3 DNA follows: TGCAGTGCCCTCCGCACGGGACCGGCCCTCAATGAGCAGTTCTTC. Translating gives CSALRTGPALNEQFF.

The genes are TRBV21-1 and TRBJ1-5. TRBV21-1 is given as a pseudogene. This CDR3 contains 15 residues. The CDR3 DNA reads TGTGCCAGCAGCAATAAGGGAGCTAGCAATCAGCCCCAGCATTTT. Protein sequence: CASSNKGASNQPQHF.

The rearrangement uses TRBV14 and TRBJ1-1; a weak D match, TRBD1 (5 bases). V was trimmed by 2 bases and J by 10 bases, leaving 20 bases between them. Germline loops: CDR1 SGHDN, CDR2 FVKESK. This CDR3 has 15 residues. CDR3 region: CASSQFEGSAGRAFF. The CDR3 region has the DNA TGTGCCAGCAGCCAATTTGAGGGTTCAGCGGGGCGAGCTTTCTTT.

This clonotype has a handful of counts. The chain combines TRBV4-2 with TRBJ2-3; D unresolved. The germline gives CDR1 LGHNA, CDR2 YNFKEQ. Trimming left V 0 bases short and J 2 bases short, with 9 bases between. The CDR3 totals 15 residues. The CDR3 loop is CASSQEASSTDTQYF. In DNA form, the CDR3 reads TGTGCCAGCAGCCAAGAGGCTAGTTCCACAGATACGCAGTATTTT.

There are many counts of this clonotype. CDR3 sequence (DNA): TGTGCCAGCAGCCAAGGTAAAAGGAGTGGGGCCAACGTCCTGACTTTC. Residues: CASSQGKRSGANVLTF. The chain recombines TRBV4-2 with TRBJ2-6; D call uncertain. V lost 1 base and J 3 bases, leaving 10 bases between the germline ends. The CDR3 extends over 16 amino acids. CDR1 is LGHNA, CDR2 YNFKEQ, per germline.

In this sample, this clonotype turned up many times. The chain combines TRBV7-9 with TRBJ2-4; unclear D gene. V lost 5 bases and J 0 bases, leaving 14 bases between the germline ends. Germline V gives CDR1 SEHNR, CDR2 FQNEAQ (reference sequence). The CDR3 contains 16 residues. This chain's CDR3 is CASSPPYILAKNIQYF. The CDR3 nucleotides are TGTGCCAGCAGCCCACCCTATATTCTAGCCAAAAACATTCAGTACTTC. Filled out from reference TRBV7-9 and TRBJ2-4, the complete variable domain reads DTGVSQNPRHKITKRGQNVTFRCDPISEHNRLYWYRQTLGQGPEFLTYFQNEAQLEKSRLLSDRFSAERPKGSFSTLEIQRTEQGDSAMYLCASSPPYILAKNIQYFGAGTRLSVL.

The chain is built from TRBV6-5 and TRBJ1-2; D call uncertain. Germline loops: CDR1 MNHEY, CDR2 SVGAGI. The CDR3 is 13 residues long. The V and J ends lost 6 bases and 8 bases respectively, with 16 bases between them. This CDR3 reads CASRRLSPLGYTF. Here the CDR3 DNA reads TGTGCCAGCAGACGTCTAAGTCCCCTCGGCTACACCTTC.

In this sample, this clonotype turned up a few times. The CDR3 coding sequence is TGTGCCAGCAGCGCCCCGGGCTCCTACGAGCAGTACGTC. As protein: CASSAPGSYEQYV. The V call is TRBV6-1, the J call TRBJ2-7; D call uncertain. V lost 6 bases and J lost 0, with 9 bases in between. Germline-derived CDR1 and CDR2 are MNHNS and SASEGT. This CDR3 is built from 13 residues.

This clonotype was counted ten times or more. The gene calls are TRBV9 and TRBJ2-1; 7 bases are a match to TRBD2. This CDR3 spans 15 amino acids. Germline V gene sequence: CDR1 SGDLS, CDR2 YYNGEE. With 4 bases clipped from V and 4 bases from J, the junction kept 8 bases outside the gene matches. The CDR3 coding sequence is TGTGCCAGCAGCACCGAGCGGGATACATACAATGAGCAGTTCTTC. It specifies CASSTERDTYNEQFF.

This clonotype was seen a few times. The chain uses TRBV4-3 and TRBJ1-4; TRBD1 matches 7 bases. The CDR3 covers 15 residues. The trim removed 1 base at V and 8 bases at J, leaving 7 bases unmatched. Looked up from germline, CDR1 is LGHNA and CDR2 is YSLEER. As DNA, the CDR3 is TGCGCCAGCAGCCAAGGACAGGGAGGAGACGAAAAACTGTTTTTT. This sequence encodes CASSQGQGGDEKLFF.

This clonotype appeared a few times. The genes are TRBV20-1 and TRBJ2-2, with D hard to call. Trimming shortened V by 5 bases and J by 4 bases, and 14 bases separated the two germline ends. The germline V gene has CDR1 DFQATT and CDR2 SNEGSKA (reference sequence). This CDR3 has 14 residues. Written as DNA, the CDR3 is TGCAGTGCTCCTAAGGGCGCAGCCACCGGGGAGCTGTTTTTT. Its translation: CSAPKGAATGELFF.

The chain carries TRBV20-1 and TRBJ1-1; D remains unclear. Between the trimmed V and J ends, which lost 3 bases and 4 bases, there was a span of 9 bases. Germline CDR1 DFQATT, CDR2 SNEGSKA (reference sequence). The CDR3 is made up of 12 amino acids. CDR3 amino acids: CSASRELTEAFF. The DNA for the CDR3 is TGCAGTGCTAGCCGGGAGCTCACTGAAGCTTTCTTT.

In nucleotides, the CDR3 is TGCGCCAGCAGCTTGTCAGCAGGGGAATGGGCTGAAGCTTTCTTT. It codes for CASSLSAGEWAEAFF. The chain recombines TRBV5-1 with TRBJ1-1, with D tentatively TRBD1 (6 bases). The germline V gene has CDR1 SGHRS and CDR2 YFSETQ. This CDR3 region has 15 residues. The germline V and J ends were trimmed by 1 base and 6 bases, with 16 bases remaining between them.

The chain has TRBV7-9 and TRBJ2-1; tentatively, D is TRBD1 (6 bases). V lost 5 bases, J lost 9 bases, and 11 bases lay in between. The CDR3 is 12 residues long. Germline V CDR1 and CDR2: SEHNR, FQNEAQ (reference sequence). The CDR3: CASSRQGSEQFF. CDR3 in DNA: TGTGCCAGCAGCCGTCAGGGGAGTGAGCAGTTCTTC.

This clonotype appeared a few times. The chain recombines TRBV12-3 or TRBV12-4 with TRBJ2-6, with D perhaps TRBD1 (6 bases). The CDR3 sequence is 15 residues long. The V end lost 4 bases, the J end lost 2 bases, and 9 bases lay between the germline ends. CDR3 protein: CASSSRGTGANVLTF. CDR3 in DNA: TGTGCCAGCAGTTCAAGGGGGACTGGGGCCAACGTCCTGACTTTC.

V gene TRBV10-3 combines with J gene TRBJ1-5, with 11 bases fitting TRBD1. The J segment lost 5 bases and the V segment lost 6 bases, leaving 6 bases of the junction unmatched. The V gene's germline CDR1 is ENHRY and CDR2 SYGVKD. CDR3 length: 15 residues. The CDR3 spells CAISAGTGGDQPQHF. The CDR3 bases are TGTGCCATCAGCGCCGGGACAGGGGGGGATCAGCCCCAGCATTTT.

The V gene is TRBV10-1, the J gene TRBJ2-7; D possibly corresponds to TRBD1 (6 bases). Germline V gives CDR1 WNHNN, CDR2 SYGVQD (reference sequence). The CDR3 has 15 residues. The V end was cut by 2 bases, the J end by 10 bases, with 21 bases between. CDR3 loop: CASSEGSDPGVVQYF. CDR3 coding DNA: TGCGCCAGCAGTGAGGGCAGTGATCCAGGGGTTGTTCAGTACTTC.

This clonotype was counted ten times or more. This chain links TRBV12-3 or TRBV12-4 with TRBJ1-5; TRBD1 matches 9 bases. Trimming removed 4 bases from V and 6 bases from J; junction bases left unmatched: 10. The CDR3 is 16 amino acids. CDR3 region: CASSSHRGRVGQPQHF. CDR3 nucleotide sequence: TGTGCCAGCAGTTCGCACAGGGGGCGAGTTGGTCAGCCCCAGCATTTT.

The sample holds a few counts of this clonotype. The chain uses TRBV7-3 and TRBJ2-3, with 9 bases lining up with TRBD1. Losses at the gene ends were 5 bases for V and 3 bases for J; bases not matched to a gene: 9. This CDR3 contains 16 residues. In germline, CDR1 is SGHTA, CDR2 FQGTGA. In DNA form, the CDR3 reads TGTGCCAGCAGCATTCCGGGACAGGGTAAAACAGATACGCAGTATTTT. Translated: CASSIPGQGKTDTQYF.

This clonotype was seen repeatedly, ten times or more. The chain has TRBV11-2 and TRBJ2-1, with D possibly matching TRBD2 (8 bases). Between the trimmed V and J ends, which lost 5 bases and 6 bases, there was a span of 17 bases. The germline V gene encodes CDR1 SGHAT and CDR2 FQNNGV. The CDR3 totals 15 residues. DNA for the CDR3: TGTGCCAGCAGCCGGGAGGGGGCCGGGCTCAATGAGCAGTTCTTC. It codes for CASSREGAGLNEQFF.

This chain connects TRBV12-3 or TRBV12-4 to TRBJ1-2, with D hard to call. The CDR3 totals 12 residues. Trimming took off 3 bases at V and 8 bases at J, with 10 bases between the two ends. CDR3 in amino acids: CASSFEEIGYTF. The DNA of the CDR3 is TGTGCCAGCAGTTTCGAGGAAATAGGCTACACCTTC.

There are a few counts of this clonotype. The chain has TRBV7-2 and TRBJ2-1; 12 nucleotides line up with TRBD2. Germline V lookup: CDR1 SGHTA, CDR2 FQGNSA. V dropped 5 bases and J dropped 5; count of bases not matched to a gene: 7. The CDR3 is 16 amino acids. CDR3 sequence (DNA): TGTGCCAGCAGCCTACAGGGACTAGCGGGCAACAATGAGCAGTTCTTC. This sequence encodes CASSLQGLAGNNEQFF.